The 28 T cell receptor beta chains reported below all come from one sample, sequenced in a study of CD8+CD57+ T cells in acquired aplastic anemia. Using genomic DNA as the template, TCR beta VDJ and CDR3 profiling was carried out. TCRdb analysed the reads with MiXCR anew, one entry per CDR3 protein. The sample lists about 190,000 distinct CDR3 sequences, less than 70% occurring once. The material sequenced was sorted CD4+, CD8+, or CD8+CD57+ T cells (not recorded which) from PBMCs. Source of these receptors: a human donor in good health, serving as a control.

This clonotype was observed many times. The gene calls are TRBV5-8 and TRBJ2-3; D perhaps matches TRBD1 (5 bases). The CDR3 runs 17 residues. With 1 base removed from V and 4 bases from J, the gap between germline ends came to 19 bases. The germline V gene encodes CDR1 SGHTS and CDR2 YDEGEE. CDR3: CASSLFRAGISADTQYF. The CDR3 coding sequence is TGTGCCAGCAGCTTGTTCAGGGCAGGGATATCGGCAGATACGCAGTATTTT.

This chain connects TRBV5-1 to TRBJ2-7; 10 bases map to TRBD2. Germline CDR1 SGHRS, CDR2 YFSETQ. V lost 0 bases to trimming and J lost 2 bases; unmatched junction nucleotides: 5. The CDR3 sequence is 16 residues long. The CDR3 here is CASSLDPSGGAYEQYF. The CDR3 region has the DNA TGCGCCAGCAGCTTGGACCCAAGCGGGGGGGCCTACGAGCAGTACTTC.

The chain combines TRBV29-1 with TRBJ1-1; D is perhaps TRBD1 (5 bases). The V and J ends lost 6 bases and 0 bases respectively, with 14 bases between them. CDR1 and CDR2 from the germline V gene are SQVTM and ANQGSEA. The CDR3 has 14 residues. The CDR3: CSVTVGGLNTEAFF. The CDR3 DNA is TGCAGCGTAACAGTGGGGGGTCTGAACACTGAAGCTTTCTTT.

This clonotype has ten or more counts. This chain joins TRBV11-2 and TRBJ2-2; D remains ambiguous. V was trimmed by 6 bases and J by 9 bases, leaving 11 bases between them. The CDR3 has 12 amino acids. CDR1 and CDR2 (germline): SGHAT, FQNNGV. The CDR3 DNA follows: TGTGCCAGCAGACCATGGGATAGGGAGCTGTTTTTT. The encoded protein is CASRPWDRELFF.

This clonotype was seen at least ten times. V gene TRBV29-1 combines with J gene TRBJ2-3; 8 nucleotides align to TRBD2. CDR1 and CDR2 from the germline V gene are SQVTM and ANQGSEA. CDR3 length: 15 residues. The V and J ends lost 4 bases and 3 bases, in that order; junction bases with no gene match: 9. CDR3 in DNA: TGCAGCGTTGCATCTTCCGGGACTAGTACAGATACGCAGTATTTT. It encodes CSVASSGTSTDTQYF.

This clonotype was recorded many times. The chain is built from TRBV12-3 or TRBV12-4 and TRBJ1-2, with D perhaps TRBD1 (6 bases). This CDR3 is 14 amino acids long. The ends were cut back, 5 bases at V and 4 bases at J, with 14 bases in the middle. The CDR3 is CASSGTGWGYGYTF. Written as DNA, the CDR3 is TGTGCCAGCAGTGGAACAGGGTGGGGCTATGGCTACACCTTC.

This clonotype was seen many times. CDR3 sequence reads: CASSLVEGRDSPLHF. In nucleotides, the CDR3 is TGTGCCAGCAGCTTGGTAGAGGGGCGGGATTCACCCCTCCACTTT. This chain links TRBV5-8 with TRBJ1-6; weak D call: TRBD1 (5 bases). Germline lookup yields CDR1 SGHTS and CDR2 YDEGEE. The CDR3 has 15 amino acids. The ends were cut back, 0 bases at V and 8 bases at J, with 12 bases in the middle. Full variable domain (missing parts from reference TRBV5-8 and TRBJ1-6): EAGVTQSPTHLIKTRGQQATLRCSPISGHTSVYWYQQALGLGLQFLLWYDEGEERNRGNFPPRFSGRQFPNYSSELNVNALELEDSALYLCASSLVEGRDSPLHFGNGTRLTVT.

This clonotype showed up just a few times. CDR3 in amino acids: CATSRTIGGETQYF. CDR3 DNA: TGTGCCACCAGCAGGACTATAGGCGGAGAGACCCAGTACTTC. The chain combines TRBV15 with TRBJ2-5; D is possibly TRBD2 (5 bases). The germline gives CDR1 LNHNV, CDR2 YYDKDF (reference sequence). Trimming removed 3 bases from V and 4 bases from J, with 12 bases in between. The CDR3 spans 14 residues. The full variable domain, rest sourced from reference TRBV15 and TRBJ2-5, is DAMVIQNPRYQVTQFGKPVTLSCSQTLNHNVMYWYQQKSSQAPKLLFHYYDKDFNNEADTPDNFQSRRPNTSFCFLDIRSPGLGDTAMYLCATSRTIGGETQYFGPGTRLLVL.

In its sample, this clonotype was seen a few times. The rearrangement links TRBV10-3 to TRBJ2-3; D is undetermined. The V gene lost 5 bases and the J gene lost 4 bases, with 10 bases spanning the gap. CDR1 and CDR2 (germline): ENHRY, SYGVKD. This CDR3 has 13 amino acids. CDR3 sequence reads: CAISTLAADTQYF. In DNA, the CDR3 is TGTGCCATCAGTACCCTGGCAGCAGATACGCAGTATTTT.

This clonotype was seen repeatedly, ten times or more. This chain uses TRBV6-1 with TRBJ2-7; tentative D call: TRBD1 (6 bases). V was shortened by 10 bases and J by 2 bases, with 15 bases between the two germline ends. The CDR3 has 13 amino acids. From germline, CDR1 is MNHNS and CDR2 SASEGT. The CDR3 bases are TGTGCCACAGGGGTCGACGGGCCCTACGAGCAGTACTTC. Translating it yields CATGVDGPYEQYF.

As regards this clonotype: As the CDR3 is not closed by the conserved phenylalanine or tryptophan, this likely results from a read error. The limits of the CDR3 on the DNA are not certain, so only TCRdb's listed CDR3 is given. V gene TRBV9 combines with J gene TRBJ1-6. CDR1 is SGDLS, CDR2 YYNGEE, per germline. The CDR3 has 10 residues if both end residues are counted. CDR3 amino acids: CASSVGWTNS.

This clonotype was found many times. CDR3 nucleotides: TGTGCCAGCAGCCAAGCATCAGGGAACACTGAAGCTTTCTTT. This sequence encodes CASSQASGNTEAFF. The rearrangement joins TRBV4-2 to TRBJ1-1; D call uncertain. Germline V gives CDR1 LGHNA, CDR2 YNFKEQ. The CDR3 covers 14 residues. V was shortened by 1 base and J by 1 base, with 7 bases between the two germline ends.

J is TRBJ1-6 and V is TRBV20-1, with a possible D match to TRBD1 (5 bases). The CDR3 is 15 residues long. Germline V gene data show CDR1 as DFQATT and CDR2 as SNEGSKA (reference sequence). V shed 6 bases and J shed 2 bases, with 14 bases lying between them. The DNA of the CDR3 is TGCAGTGCCAGACGGGGGGATGCCTATAATTCACCCCTCCACTTT. Protein product: CSARRGDAYNSPLHF.

The table lists this clonotype with many counts. The junction shows a germline mismatch at one end, possibly a read error. The V gene is TRBV5-1, the J gene TRBJ2-5; no clear D. In germline, CDR1 is SGHRS, CDR2 YFSETQ. The CDR3 length is 13 residues. Here the CDR3 reads CASSLGQDETQCF. The CDR3 region has the DNA TGCGCCAGCAGCTTAGGGCAAGATGAGACCCAGTGCTTC.

The chain joins TRBV7-2 to TRBJ2-3, with 12 bases matching TRBD2. The CDR3 is 17 residues long. J was trimmed by 11 bases and V by 4 bases; bases with no gene match: 16. Germline CDR1 and CDR2: SGHTA and FQGNSA. The CDR3: CASSSGLAGRSYNEQYF. Here the CDR3 DNA reads TGTGCCAGCAGCTCCGGACTAGCGGGGCGCTCCTACAATGAGCAGTATTTT.

This clonotype was found many times. The chain couples TRBV7-3 to TRBJ2-1; D gene uncertain. The CDR3 extends over 16 amino acids. Germline lookup yields CDR1 SGHTA and CDR2 FQGTGA. Trimming left V 2 bases short and J 4 bases short, with 15 bases between. The CDR3 DNA follows: TGTGCCAGCAGCTTATGGGCTAGGATCGAATACAATGAGCAGTTCTTC. Its protein product is CASSLWARIEYNEQFF.

The chain couples TRBV5-4 to TRBJ2-7; unclear D gene. The end of the DNA aligns better with TRBJ2-4, so the J call may be wrong. The CDR3 sequence is 11 residues long. CDR1 is SGHNT, CDR2 YYREEE, per germline (reference sequence). CDR3 residues: CASSLRDIQYF. CDR3 coding DNA: TGTGCCAGCAGCTTGCGGGACATTCAGTACTTC.

As concerns this clonotype: An end of the junction does not agree with germline; a read error may underlie this. The rearrangement links TRBV7-3 to TRBJ2-5; D possibly corresponds to TRBD2 (5 bases). Germline values: CDR1 SGHTA, CDR2 FQGTGA. This CDR3 contains 13 residues. CDR3 protein: CASMWSTGETRYF. The CDR3 coding sequence is TGTGCCAGCATGTGGTCCACCGGGGAGACCCGGTACTTC. The complete variable domain, with remaining parts taken from reference TRBV7-3 and TRBJ2-5, reads GAGVSQTPSNKVTEKGKYVELRCDPISGHTALYWYRQSLGQGPEFLIYFQGTGAADDSGLPNDRFFAVRPEGSVSTLKIQRTERGDSAVYLCASMWSTGETRYFGPGTRLLVL.

This clonotype was seen at least ten times. V usage is TRBV11-3 and J usage is TRBJ2-7; either TRBD1 or TRBD2 may supply D (5 bases each). V was clipped by 4 bases and J by 7 bases, with 17 bases between them. The CDR3 sequence is 14 residues long. Germline-derived CDR1 and CDR2 are SGHNT and YENEEA. The CDR3: CASSSGTLGEEQYF. Here the CDR3 DNA reads TGTGCCAGCAGCTCCGGGACGTTGGGTGAAGAGCAGTACTTC.

The rearrangement links TRBV6-1 to TRBJ2-1; 7 nucleotides align to TRBD2. Germline loops: CDR1 MNHNS, CDR2 SASEGT. The CDR3 length is 16 residues. With V trimmed by 1 base and J by 7 bases, 10 bases remained unmatched. CDR3 DNA sequence: TGTGCCAGCAGTGAAGGATTGGGGAGGGGTAGGAATGAGCAGTTCTTC. Its protein is CASSEGLGRGRNEQFF.

V and J are TRBV25-1 and TRBJ1-1; no firm D call. V was cut by 3 bases and J by 3 bases, with 11 bases left in between. This CDR3 comprises 14 residues. Germline lookup yields CDR1 MGHDK and CDR2 SYGVNS. The CDR3 sequence is CASSESGGDTEAFF. The CDR3 nucleotides are TGTGCCAGCAGTGAGTCAGGCGGAGACACTGAAGCTTTCTTT.

The V call is TRBV2, the J call TRBJ2-3; D remains unclear. The CDR3 loop spans 12 amino acids. V was shortened by 8 bases and J by 2 bases, with 8 bases between the two germline ends. The V gene's germline CDR1 is SNHLY and CDR2 FYNNEI. CDR3: CASGRDTDTQYF. CDR3 bases: TGTGCCAGCGGCCGAGACACAGATACGCAGTATTTT.

The rearrangement joins TRBV20-1 to TRBJ2-2; D is uncertain. CDR1 is DFQATT, CDR2 SNEGSKA, per germline (reference sequence). The CDR3 consists of 10 residues. The ends were cut back, 2 bases at V and 9 bases at J, with 4 bases in the middle. The CDR3 spells CSARPRELFF. The CDR3 DNA follows: TGCAGTGCTAGACCAAGGGAGCTGTTTTTT.

V and J are TRBV15 and TRBJ1-6; D possibly corresponds to TRBD1 (5 bases). This CDR3 contains 14 residues. The germline gives CDR1 LNHNV, CDR2 YYDKDF (reference sequence). V was cut by 8 bases and J by 7 bases, with 15 bases left in between. This CDR3 reads CATQNRGPNSPLHF. The CDR3 DNA follows: TGTGCCACCCAAAACCGGGGCCCGAATTCACCCCTCCACTTT.

This clonotype was seen at least ten times. The CDR3: CASSVYREGNQPQHF. The CDR3 DNA reads TGTGCCAGCAGTGTATACAGGGAGGGCAATCAGCCCCAGCATTTT. This chain links TRBV6-2 or TRBV6-3 with TRBJ1-5; a weak D match, TRBD1 (6 bases). Germline-derived CDR1 and CDR2 are MNHEY and SVGEGT. The CDR3 totals 15 residues. V was pared by 5 bases and J by 2 bases, with 13 bases between.

The sample holds a few counts of this clonotype. The chain links TRBV30 to TRBJ1-3; D call uncertain. Germline V gives CDR1 GTSNPN, CDR2 SVGIG (reference sequence). The CDR3 has 12 amino acids. Trimming took 7 bases from V and 0 from J, leaving 7 bases between them. CDR3: CASRLSGNTIYF. The CDR3 DNA reads TGTGCCTCTAGACTCTCTGGAAACACCATATATTTT.

DNA of the CDR3: TGTGCCAGCAGTGTTGACAGGGGTGATAATACGCAGTATTTT. It is translated as CASSVDRGDNTQYF. The chain carries TRBV2 and TRBJ2-3, with 8 bases that match TRBD1. Germline CDR1 and CDR2: SNHLY and FYNNEI. CDR3 size: 14 residues. Trimming took 4 bases from V and 7 from J; bases not matched to a gene: 7.

J is TRBJ1-6 and V is TRBV7-4, with 9 bases matching TRBD1. Germline trimming cut 5 bases from V and 7 bases from J; bases unmatched to any gene: 6. The CDR3 runs 15 residues. From germline, CDR1 is SGHVT and CDR2 SQSDAQ. The DNA for the CDR3 is TGTGCCAGCAGCAGTCCGGGACAGGGAAATTCACCCCTCCACTTT. Translation: CASSSPGQGNSPLHF.